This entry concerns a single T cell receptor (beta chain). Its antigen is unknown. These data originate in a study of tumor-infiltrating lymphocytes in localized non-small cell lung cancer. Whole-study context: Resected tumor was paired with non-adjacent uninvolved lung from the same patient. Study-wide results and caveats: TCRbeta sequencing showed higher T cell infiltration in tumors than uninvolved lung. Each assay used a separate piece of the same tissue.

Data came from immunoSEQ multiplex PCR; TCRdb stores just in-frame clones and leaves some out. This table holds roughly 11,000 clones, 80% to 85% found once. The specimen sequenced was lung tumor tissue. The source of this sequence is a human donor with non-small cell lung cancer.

CDR3 DNA: TGTGCCAGTAGTATTCGAGGACAGGGCTCTGAGCAGTACTTC. Amino acid sequence: CASSIRGQGSEQYF. This chain connects TRBV19 to TRBJ2-7, with TRBD1 identical over 8 bases. Unmatched junction bases numbered 8, after V lost 3 bases and J lost 7 bases. In germline, CDR1 is LNHDA, CDR2 SQIVND (reference sequence). The length of the CDR3 is 14 residues.